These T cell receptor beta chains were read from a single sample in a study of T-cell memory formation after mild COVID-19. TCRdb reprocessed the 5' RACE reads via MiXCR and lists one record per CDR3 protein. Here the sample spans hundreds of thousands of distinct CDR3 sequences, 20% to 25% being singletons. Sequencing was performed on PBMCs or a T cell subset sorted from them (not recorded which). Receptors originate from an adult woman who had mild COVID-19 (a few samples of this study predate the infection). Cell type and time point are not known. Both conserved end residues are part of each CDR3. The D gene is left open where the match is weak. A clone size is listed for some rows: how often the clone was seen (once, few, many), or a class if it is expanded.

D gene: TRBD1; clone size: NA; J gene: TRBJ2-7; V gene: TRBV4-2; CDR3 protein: CASSQAGTGENEQYF; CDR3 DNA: TGTGCCAGCAGCCAAGCAGGGACAGGGGAAAACGAGCAGTACTTC
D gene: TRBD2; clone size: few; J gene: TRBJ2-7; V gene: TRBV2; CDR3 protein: CASSEGLAGGRAYEQYF; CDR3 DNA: TGTGCCAGCAGTGAAGGACTAGCGGGAGGCCGCGCCTACGAGCAGTACTTC
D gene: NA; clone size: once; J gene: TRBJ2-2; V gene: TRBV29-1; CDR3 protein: CSVEDPWNPNTGELFF; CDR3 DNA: TGCAGCGTTGAAGATCCCTGGAACCCGAACACCGGGGAGCTGTTTTTT
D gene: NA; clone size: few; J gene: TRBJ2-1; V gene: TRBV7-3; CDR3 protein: CASSLYPLGLQDINEQFF; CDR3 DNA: TGTGCCAGCAGCTTATACCCCTTGGGTCTCCAGGATATAAATGAGCAGTTCTTC
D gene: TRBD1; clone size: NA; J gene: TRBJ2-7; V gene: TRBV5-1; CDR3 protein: CASSAGTVGTYEQYF; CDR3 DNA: TGCGCCAGCAGTGCTGGGACAGTTGGGACCTACGAGCAGTACTTC
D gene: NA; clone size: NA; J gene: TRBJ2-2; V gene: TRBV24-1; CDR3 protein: CATAPQGGELFF; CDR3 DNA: TGTGCCACCGCCCCCCAAGGGGGAGAGCTGTTTTTT
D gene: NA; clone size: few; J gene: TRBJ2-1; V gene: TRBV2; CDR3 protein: CASSRGTSTYNEQFF; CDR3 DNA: TGTGCCAGCAGTAGAGGGACAAGTACATACAATGAGCAGTTCTTC
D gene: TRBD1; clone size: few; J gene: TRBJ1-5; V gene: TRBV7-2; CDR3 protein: CASSLGTGFNQPQHF; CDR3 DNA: TGTGCCAGCAGCTTAGGGACAGGGTTCAATCAGCCCCAGCATTTT
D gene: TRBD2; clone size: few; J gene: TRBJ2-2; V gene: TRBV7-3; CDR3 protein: CASRGAGGTGELFF; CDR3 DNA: TGTGCCAGCAGAGGGGCGGGAGGCACCGGGGAGCTGTTTTTT
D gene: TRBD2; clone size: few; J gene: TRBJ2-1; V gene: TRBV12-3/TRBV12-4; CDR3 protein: CASSPDPGSGRGVVSYNEQFF; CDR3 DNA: TGTGCCAGCAGTCCCGATCCGGGGAGCGGGAGAGGGGTGGTCTCCTACAATGAGCAGTTCTTC
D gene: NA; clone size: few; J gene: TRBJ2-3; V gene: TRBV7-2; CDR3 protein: CASSFTKLTDTQYF; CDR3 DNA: TGTGCCAGCAGCTTTACTAAGCTCACAGATACGCAGTATTTT
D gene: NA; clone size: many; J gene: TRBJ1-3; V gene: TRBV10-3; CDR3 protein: CASGGRSSGNTIYF; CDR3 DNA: TGTGCCTCCGGGGGCAGGAGCTCTGGAAACACCATATATTTT
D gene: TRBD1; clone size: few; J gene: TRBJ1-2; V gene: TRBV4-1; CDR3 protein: CASSQPKEGGAGGYTF; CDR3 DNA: TGCGCCAGCAGCCAACCAAAGGAAGGGGGCGCGGGAGGCTACACCTTC
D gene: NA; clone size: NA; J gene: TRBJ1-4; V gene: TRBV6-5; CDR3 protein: CASSYSKGYEKLFF; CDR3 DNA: TGTGCCAGCAGTTACTCGAAGGGGTATGAAAAACTGTTTTTT
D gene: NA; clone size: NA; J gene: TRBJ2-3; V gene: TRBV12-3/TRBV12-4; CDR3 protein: CASRTSGGTGHEYF; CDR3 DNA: TGTGCCAGCAGAACATCTGGAGGAACAGGGCATGAGTATTTT
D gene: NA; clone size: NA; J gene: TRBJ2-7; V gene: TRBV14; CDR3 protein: CASSQLTTGAYEQYF; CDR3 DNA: TGTGCCAGCAGCCAACTAACGACAGGAGCCTACGAGCAGTACTTC
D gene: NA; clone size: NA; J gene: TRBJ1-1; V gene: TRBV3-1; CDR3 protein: CASSQLGRRDTEAFF; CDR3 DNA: TGTGCCAGCAGCCAATTGGGCAGAAGAGACACTGAAGCTTTCTTT
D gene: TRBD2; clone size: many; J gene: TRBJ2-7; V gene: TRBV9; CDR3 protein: CASSVDGGAYEQYF; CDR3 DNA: TGTGCCAGCAGCGTAGATGGGGGGGCCTACGAGCAGTACTTC
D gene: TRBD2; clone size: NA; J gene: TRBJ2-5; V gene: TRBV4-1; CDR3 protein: CASSRTSAQETQYF; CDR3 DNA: TGCGCCAGCAGCCGGACTAGCGCCCAAGAGACCCAGTACTTC
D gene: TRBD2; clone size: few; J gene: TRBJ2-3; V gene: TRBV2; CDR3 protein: CASRKASGGSNTDTQYF; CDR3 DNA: TGTGCCAGCAGGAAGGCTAGCGGGGGCTCAAACACAGATACGCAGTATTTT
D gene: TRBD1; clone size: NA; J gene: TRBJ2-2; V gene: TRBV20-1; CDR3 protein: CSASQDRGPGELFF; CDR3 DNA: TGCAGTGCTAGCCAGGACAGGGGTCCTGGGGAGCTGTTTTTT
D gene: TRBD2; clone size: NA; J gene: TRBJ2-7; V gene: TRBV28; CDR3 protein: CASSLFFLKTSGRGFWEQYF; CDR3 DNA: TGTGCCAGCAGTTTATTTTTTCTAAAGACTAGCGGGAGGGGCTTTTGGGAGCAGTACTTC
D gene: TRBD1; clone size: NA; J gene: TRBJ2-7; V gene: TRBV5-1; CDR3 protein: CASSLGDRAPYEQYF; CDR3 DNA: TGCGCCAGCAGCTTGGGGGACAGGGCCCCCTACGAGCAGTACTTC
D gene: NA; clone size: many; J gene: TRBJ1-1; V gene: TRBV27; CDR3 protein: CASTPAVGGSTEAFF; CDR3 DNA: TGTGCCAGCACCCCCGCCGTGGGGGGCTCCACTGAAGCTTTCTTT
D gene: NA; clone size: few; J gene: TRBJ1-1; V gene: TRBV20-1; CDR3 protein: CSAREWGGAEAFF; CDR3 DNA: TGCAGTGCTAGAGAATGGGGCGGGGCTGAAGCTTTCTTT
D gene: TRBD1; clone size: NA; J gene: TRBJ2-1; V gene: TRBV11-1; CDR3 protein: CASSRGQGRNEQFF; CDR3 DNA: TGTGCCAGCAGTAGGGGACAGGGAAGGAATGAGCAGTTCTTC
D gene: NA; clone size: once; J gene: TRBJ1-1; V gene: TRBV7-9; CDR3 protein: CASSLDTGHTEAFF; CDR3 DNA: TGTGCCAGCAGCTTAGATACAGGGCACACTGAAGCTTTCTTT
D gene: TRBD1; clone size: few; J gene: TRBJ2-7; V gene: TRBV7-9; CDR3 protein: CASSLGQGVREQYF; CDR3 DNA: TGTGCCAGCAGCTTAGGGCAGGGGGTTCGCGAGCAGTACTTC
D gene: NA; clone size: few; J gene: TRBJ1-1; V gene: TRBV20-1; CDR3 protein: CSARELGTEAFF; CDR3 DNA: TGCAGTGCTAGAGAATTGGGCACTGAAGCTTTCTTT
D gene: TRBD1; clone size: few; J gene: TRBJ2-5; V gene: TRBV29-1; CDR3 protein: CSVPRTGVKRSQYF; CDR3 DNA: TGCAGCGTCCCTCGGACAGGGGTTAAGAGGTCCCAGTACTTC
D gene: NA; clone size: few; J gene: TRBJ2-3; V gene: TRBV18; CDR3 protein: CASSRLESTDTQYF; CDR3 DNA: TGTGCCAGCTCACGCCTGGAGAGCACAGATACGCAGTATTTT
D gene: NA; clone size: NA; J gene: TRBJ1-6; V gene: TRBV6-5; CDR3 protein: CASSYSLQVNSPLHF; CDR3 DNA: TGTGCCAGCAGTTACTCCTTACAGGTTAATTCACCCCTCCACTTT
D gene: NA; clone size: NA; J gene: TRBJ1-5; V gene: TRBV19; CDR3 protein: CASSIAGASGQPQHF; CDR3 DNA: TGTGCCAGTAGTATAGCGGGGGCCTCTGGGCAGCCCCAGCATTTT
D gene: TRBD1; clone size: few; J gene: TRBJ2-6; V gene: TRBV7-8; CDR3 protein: CASSLHRDSNSGANVLTF; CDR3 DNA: TGTGCCAGCAGCTTACACCGGGACAGCAACTCTGGGGCCAACGTCCTGACTTTC
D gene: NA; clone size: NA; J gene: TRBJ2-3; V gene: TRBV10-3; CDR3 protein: CASTQDSSTDTQYF; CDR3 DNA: TGTGCCAGCACACAGGACTCTAGCACAGATACGCAGTATTTT
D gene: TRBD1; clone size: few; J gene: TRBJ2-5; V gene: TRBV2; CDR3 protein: CASSETGGIETQYF; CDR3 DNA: TGTGCCAGCAGTGAAACAGGGGGTATAGAGACCCAGTACTTC
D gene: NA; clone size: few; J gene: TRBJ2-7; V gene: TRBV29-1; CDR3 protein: CSVEDQRGASSYEQYF; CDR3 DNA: TGCAGCGTTGAAGATCAACGGGGGGCTTCTTCCTACGAGCAGTACTTC
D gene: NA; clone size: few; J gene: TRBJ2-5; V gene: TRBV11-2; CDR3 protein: CASSRFSAETQYF; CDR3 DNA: TGTGCCAGCAGCCGCTTCAGCGCAGAGACCCAGTACTTC
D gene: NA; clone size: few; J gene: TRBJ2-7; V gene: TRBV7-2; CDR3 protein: CASSSWTGGAEVEQYF; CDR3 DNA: TGTGCCAGCAGCAGCTGGACAGGAGGGGCCGAAGTCGAGCAGTACTTC
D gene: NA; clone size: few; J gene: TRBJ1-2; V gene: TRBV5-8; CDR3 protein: CASSLSPGISVYGYTF; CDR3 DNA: TGTGCCAGCAGCTTGTCCCCAGGGATATCCGTGTATGGCTACACCTTC
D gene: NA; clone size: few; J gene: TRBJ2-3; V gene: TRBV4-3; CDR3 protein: CASSQGYGPTTDTQYF; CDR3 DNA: TGCGCCAGCAGCCAAGGTTACGGGCCCACCACAGATACGCAGTATTTT
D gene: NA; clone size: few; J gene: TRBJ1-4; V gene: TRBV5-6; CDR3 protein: CASSLVGSNEKLFF; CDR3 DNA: TGTGCCAGCAGCTTGGTGGGCTCTAATGAAAAACTGTTTTTT
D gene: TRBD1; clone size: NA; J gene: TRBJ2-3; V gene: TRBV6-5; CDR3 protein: CASNSPGQGADTQYF; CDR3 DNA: TGTGCCAGCAACTCACCGGGACAGGGAGCAGATACGCAGTATTTT
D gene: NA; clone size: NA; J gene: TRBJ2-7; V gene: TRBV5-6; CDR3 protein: CASSRSYRDIYEQYF; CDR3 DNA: TGTGCCAGCAGCCGGAGCTACAGGGATATCTACGAGCAGTACTTC
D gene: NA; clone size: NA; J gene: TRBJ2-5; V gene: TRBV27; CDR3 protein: CASSFTLSQETQYF; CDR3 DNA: TGTGCCAGCAGCTTTACGCTTAGCCAAGAGACCCAGTACTTC
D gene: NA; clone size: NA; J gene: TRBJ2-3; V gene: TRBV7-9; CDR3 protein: CASSAGPDTQYF; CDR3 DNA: TGTGCCAGCAGCGCCGGACCGGATACGCAGTATTTT
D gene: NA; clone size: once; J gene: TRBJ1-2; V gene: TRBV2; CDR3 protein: CASSGQVNYGYTF; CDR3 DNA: TGTGCCAGCAGTGGACAGGTGAACTATGGCTACACCTTC
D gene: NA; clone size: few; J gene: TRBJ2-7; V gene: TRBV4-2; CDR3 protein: CASSPGAGSSYEQYF; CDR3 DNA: TGTGCCAGCAGCCCCGGGGCCGGAAGCTCCTACGAGCAGTACTTC
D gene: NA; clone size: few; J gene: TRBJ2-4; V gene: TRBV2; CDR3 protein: CASRDPGAKNIQYF; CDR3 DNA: TGTGCCAGCAGAGATCCGGGAGCCAAAAACATTCAGTACTTC
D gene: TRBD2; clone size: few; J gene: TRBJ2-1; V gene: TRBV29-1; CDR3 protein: CSVVWLAGGNEQFF; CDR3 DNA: TGCAGCGTTGTGTGGCTAGCGGGAGGGAATGAGCAGTTCTTC
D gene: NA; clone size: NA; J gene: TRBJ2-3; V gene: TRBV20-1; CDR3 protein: CSASRSGSTDTQYF; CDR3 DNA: TGCAGTGCTAGTCGTTCGGGGAGCACAGATACGCAGTATTTT